This T cell receptor (beta chain) was sequenced in a study of Ad26.COV2.S vaccination and SARS-CoV-2 variants. Sequenced by immunoSEQ multiplex PCR; TCRdb stores in-frame clones only, minus some. Of roughly 380,000 clones listed, about 90% are singletons. This specimen was peripheral blood, taken after recovery from COVID-19. This TCR came from a human donor who had recovered from COVID-19.

The CDR3 is CASSPYRVLGDTQYF. In nucleotides, the CDR3 is TGTGCCAGCAGCCCGTACAGGGTTCTGGGAGATACGCAGTATTTT. The V call is TRBV21-1, the J call TRBJ2-3; the table's D call, TRBD1, was not checked against the DNA. TRBV21-1 is deemed a pseudogene. CDR3 length: 15 residues.